This record concerns one T cell receptor beta chain sequence. The antigen remains undetermined. Sequencing used immunoSEQ version 4 in survey mode. Some clones are missing from TCRdb's copy, which holds only in-frame ones; the method was immunoSEQ multiplex PCR. Found here are some 41,000 clones, approximately 90% of them singletons; the top ten hold approximately 1.3%. This entry comes from a study of persistence of HIV-infected CD4 T cells. Findings and caveats of the study: CMV- and Gag-responding cells had lower TCRbeta richness than CD3/CD28-responding cells. Within sorted populations, more oligoclonal TCRs accompanied more oligoclonal proviruses.

Trimming cost V 0 bases and J 0 bases, with 9 bases left between them. The CDR3 is made up of 16 amino acids. Looked up from germline, CDR1 is MNHEY and CDR2 is SMNVEV (reference sequence). Cells were stimulated nonspecifically with anti-CD3/anti-CD28 magnetic beads. Responding CD4+ T cells were sorted by upregulation of both CD40 ligand and CD69. Sample: CD4+ T cells sorted from PBMCs after approximately 19-hour stimulation, taken from a patient who received antiretroviral therapy. V and J are TRBV27 and TRBJ2-1, with D uncertain. This clonotype was sampled from an adult man with HIV who was CMV-seropositive. Here the CDR3 DNA reads TGTGCCAGCAGTTTATCTTCGGGTAACTCCTACAATGAGCAGTTCTTC. It translates to CASSLSSGNSYNEQFF.